What follows describes a single T cell receptor beta chain. Antigen unknown. TCRdb re-called the 5' RACE reads with MiXCR, one entry per CDR3 protein. The repertoire includes over 70,000 distinct CDR3 sequences, about 7.7% of them detected once, and 41% sits in the top ten. This entry belongs to a study of T cells after yellow fever vaccination. Study background: Where fractions had low cell numbers, libraries were prepared from them with the SMART-Seq v4 Ultra Low Input RNA kit.

Whole-study findings and limits: The CD4 and CD8 compartments had a small share of their clonotypes in common. The booster response re-showed most primary clones: around 96% CD4, approximately 86% CD8.

Per the germline V gene, CDR1 is DFQATT and CDR2 is SNEGSKA (reference sequence). The CDR3 is made up of 13 amino acids. V was clipped by 1 base and J by 8 bases, with 12 bases between them. The rearrangement joins TRBV20-1 to TRBJ2-1; a possible D gene is TRBD2 (5 bases). The origin of this receptor is a man aged 30 to 45 who received the YFV17D yellow fever vaccine. The sample in question was CD8+ T cells sorted from PBMCs, obtained on the day of the yellow fever booster vaccination. The CDR3 spells CSARATLRDEQFF. For the CDR3, the DNA is TGCAGTGCTAGAGCCACCTTGCGGGATGAGCAGTTCTTC.